This TCR beta chain stems from a study of blood T cell repertoires in COVID-19. As for the study in general: The United States, Italy and Spain supplied acute and convalescent COVID-19 samples.

Per the authors' pipeline: Researchers report that nucleated cell counts were estimated from reference gene primer amplification. Sequencing was performed with immunoSEQ multiplex PCR; in TCRdb, only in-frame clones are kept and a portion is missing. Clone size and V and J calls were adopted from that table, with D and trimming inferred from the DNA. The data show 100,000 to 150,000 clones, with 85% seen just once and 3.2% held by the top ten. The CDR3 has 17 residues. The ends lost 0 bases at V and 0 bases at J; junction bases unmatched: 5. Germline CDR1 SGDLS, CDR2 YYNGEE. Seattle patient enrollment occurred during active infection, with longitudinal follow-up thereafter.

This receptor was taken from a woman of 80 years or more with COVID-19, enrolled during active disease. The sequencing input was peripheral blood. The chain combines TRBV9 with TRBJ2-2, with 7 positions matching TRBD2. This CDR3 reads CASSVEWLAANTGELFF. The CDR3 region has the DNA TGTGCCAGCAGCGTAGAATGGCTAGCGGCGAACACCGGGGAGCTGTTTTTT. The full variable domain, in which reference TRBV9 and TRBJ2-2 provide the parts outside the CDR3, is DSGVTQTPKHLITATGQRVTLRCSPRSGDLSVYWYQQSLDQGLQFLIQYYNGEERAKGNILERFSAQQFPDLHSELNLSSLELGDSALYFCASSVEWLAANTGELFFGEGSRLTVL.